This T cell receptor beta chain was captured by sequencing in a study of tumor-infiltrating lymphocytes in primary liver carcinoma. Study-wide findings and caveats: Pairs of tumor regions overlapped more than tumor-adjacent and tumor-blood pairs did. The top-250-clone fraction was significantly higher in tumors than in blood (p = 0.039).

The V end was cut by 0 bases, the J end by 2 bases, with 3 bases between. Germline loops: CDR1 SGHAT, CDR2 FQNNGV. The CDR3 is 13 amino acids. Starting material of 500 to 600 ng total RNA yielded TCR beta cDNA via a constant-region primer. The TCR beta library was amplified through three nested multiplex PCR rounds in a modified ARM-PCR procedure. TRBV1-TRBV30 forward and Cbeta reverse primers drove the first two roughly 9-cycle rounds. MiXCR, applied by TCRdb to the multiplex PCR reads, yields one record per CDR3 protein. The sample gives about 44,000 distinct CDR3 sequences, about 80% of which show up once; around 30% is in the top ten. Worth noting for this clonotype: As yet, its antigen is unknown.

Investigators took RNA and DNA out together from approximately 22-30 mg of unsorted bulk tissue. Surgeons resected the patients' primary liver carcinomas. These patients lived with chronic HBV infection and had never been treated. The sample comprised liver tumor tissue from sampling region 3. Described subset: tumor region T3, left-lateral pole. The TCR originated in a middle-aged man with primary liver carcinoma and hepatitis B virus infection. The gene calls are TRBV11-2 and TRBJ2-3; D is unresolved. CDR3 nucleotide sequence: TGTGCCAGCAGCTTAGAACTCACAGATACGCAGTATTTT. Translation: CASSLELTDTQYF. Variable domain in full (rest from reference TRBV11-2 and TRBJ2-3): EAGVAQSPRYKIIEKRQSVAFWCNPISGHATLYWYQQILGQGPKLLIQFQNNGVVDDSQLPKDRFSAERLKGVDSTLKIQPAKLEDSAVYLCASSLELTDTQYFGPGTRLTVL.